This TCR beta chain derives from a study of CD8 T cells in Susac syndrome. The patients with Susac syndrome satisfied recently defined diagnostic criteria for either definite or probable disease. The TEMRA cells underwent FACS enrichment, while the CD8+ and CD4+ T cells underwent negative isolation. The CDR3 contains 15 residues. The germline V gene encodes CDR1 SGDLS and CDR2 YYNGEE. After removal of 1 base from V and 3 bases from J, the junction contained 2 bases not matched to a gene. Reverse transcription of roughly 0.45 to 1 ug RNA was carried out with random hexamers. In TCRdb, the immunoSEQ multiplex PCR reads were re-called with MiXCR into one record per CDR3 protein. This repertoire shows 150,000 or so distinct CDR3 sequences, around 95% found once; its top ten account for roughly 0.16%.

The source of this sequence is a human donor with Susac syndrome. The sequenced sample was CD4+ T cells from PBMCs. The chain has TRBV9 and TRBJ2-7; TRBD2 matches at 12 bases. CDR3 nucleotides: TGTGCCAGCAGCGTATCTAGCGGGGGGGACTACGAGCAGTACTTC. It translates to CASSVSSGGDYEQYF.